These 17 T cell receptor beta chains came from one sample sequenced in a study of identifying expanded T cells in peripheral blood. Method: immunoSEQ multiplex PCR; TCRdb's copy keeps in-frame clones and lacks some. The data contain 95,000 to 100,000 clones, roughly 87% of them singletons. Sequencing was done on a sample of blood. The receptor set was obtained from a person between 18 and 70 years old in good health.

This chain uses TRBV5-6 with TRBJ2-7, with TRBD1 identical over 8 bases. V lost 4 bases and J lost 3; bases outside the gene matches: 9. This CDR3 has 15 amino acids. Germline CDR1 SGHDT, CDR2 YYEEEE. CDR3 residues: CASSQLWTGSYEQYF. CDR3 in DNA: TGTGCCAGCAGCCAACTTTGGACAGGGAGCTACGAGCAGTACTTC.

The count of this clone is one. The genes are TRBV5-1 and TRBJ2-7; 11 bases fit TRBD2. CDR3 length equals 15 residues. V was clipped by 4 bases and J by 4 bases; unmatched bases: 7. Germline CDR1 is SGHRS and CDR2 is YFSETQ. The CDR3 here is CASSPTSGGLYEQYF. The CDR3 DNA sequence: TGCGCCAGCAGCCCAACTAGCGGGGGACTTTACGAGCAGTACTTC.

V and J are TRBV11-2 and TRBJ2-5; TRBD1 aligns across 7 bases. Germline V gene lookup returns CDR1 SGHAT and CDR2 FQNNGV. J was trimmed by 2 bases and V by 5 bases; bases with no gene match: 8. The CDR3 is 15 amino acids. CDR3 coding DNA: TGTGCCAGCAGCCCGACAGGGCAGATACAAGAGACCCAGTACTTC. This codes for CASSPTGQIQETQYF.

The gene calls are TRBV27 and TRBJ2-2, with 8 bases matching TRBD1. The CDR3 length is 15 residues. Germline CDR1 is MNHEY and CDR2 is SMNVEV (reference sequence). Trimming at V came to 3 bases and at J to 6 bases, leaving 6 bases not matched to a gene. DNA of the CDR3: TGTGCCAGCAGTTTTCAGACAGGGGCCGCCGGGGAGCTGTTTTTT. Amino acids: CASSFQTGAAGELFF.

The CDR3 sequence: CASRSGTYYGYTF. The CDR3 coding sequence is TGTGCCAGCAGGTCCGGGACATATTATGGCTACACCTTC. V gene TRBV6-5 combines with J gene TRBJ1-2; D is possibly TRBD1 (6 bases). V shed 6 bases and J shed 5 bases, with 13 bases lying between them. The length of the CDR3 is 13 residues. Germline V gene data show CDR1 as MNHEY and CDR2 as SVGAGI.

V is TRBV2 and J is TRBJ2-7; 7 nucleotides line up with TRBD1. Unmatched junction bases numbered 9, after V lost 8 bases and J lost 2 bases. The length of the CDR3 is 14 residues. Per the germline V gene, CDR1 is SNHLY and CDR2 is FYNNEI. The CDR3 here is CASRWTGNTYEQYF. CDR3 coding DNA: TGTGCCAGCCGATGGACAGGAAATACCTACGAGCAGTACTTC.

In its sample, this clone was seen once. The gene calls are TRBV19 and TRBJ1-3, with no clear D. The CDR3 sequence is 20 residues long. The V and J ends lost 0 bases and 0 bases respectively, with 21 bases between them. CDR1 is LNHDA, CDR2 SQIVND, per germline (reference sequence). This chain's CDR3 is CASSIEGAVTESNSGNTIYF. For the CDR3, the DNA is TGTGCCAGTAGTATAGAAGGTGCGGTAACAGAGTCAAACTCTGGAAACACCATATATTTT.

This chain joins TRBV28 and TRBJ2-5; 8 bases are shared with TRBD1. The CDR3 loop spans 13 amino acids. V was clipped by 8 bases and J by 0 bases; unmatched bases: 2. Germline V gene sequence: CDR1 MDHEN, CDR2 SYDVKM. The CDR3 reads CASAQGDQETQYF. CDR3 bases: TGTGCCAGCGCACAGGGGGACCAAGAGACCCAGTACTTC.

This rearrangement joins TRBV2 to TRBJ2-1, with 12 bases fitting TRBD2. Germline trimming cut 3 bases from V and 12 bases from J; bases unmatched to any gene: 18. Germline V gene lookup returns CDR1 SNHLY and CDR2 FYNNEI. This CDR3 is 18 amino acids long. The chain's CDR3 is CASSEALTSGGSHIVQFF. For the CDR3, the DNA is TGTGCCAGCAGTGAGGCCCTGACTAGCGGGGGCTCTCATATAGTGCAGTTCTTC.

The genes are TRBV5-4 and TRBJ2-1; TRBD1 matches at 8 bases. CDR1 and CDR2 (germline): SGHNT, YYREEE (reference sequence). V dropped 3 bases and J dropped 10; count of bases not matched to a gene: 6. The CDR3 length is 13 residues. The CDR3 DNA sequence: TGTGCCAGCAGCTCGTCGACAGGGGCCGAGCAGTTCTTC. Its protein product is CASSSSTGAEQFF.

The chain recombines TRBV19 with TRBJ2-5, with 13 nucleotides matching TRBD2. The germline CDR1 and CDR2 sequences are LNHDA and SQIVND (reference sequence). The junction had 8 bases not matched to a gene; V was cut back by 6 bases and J by 1 base. The CDR3 sequence is 17 residues long. CDR3 sequence: CASSLGGTSGVQETQYF. The CDR3 DNA reads as TGTGCCAGTAGCCTGGGGGGGACTAGCGGGGTCCAAGAGACCCAGTACTTC.

The genes are TRBV4-3 and TRBJ2-6, with D perhaps being TRBD1 or TRBD2 (5 bases each). Germline V gene sequence: CDR1 LGHNA, CDR2 YSLEER. V was clipped by 0 bases and J by 2 bases, with 8 bases between them. CDR3 size: 16 residues. This chain's CDR3 is CASSQDVGAGANVLTF. In DNA, the CDR3 is TGCGCCAGCAGCCAAGATGTGGGGGCTGGGGCCAACGTCCTGACTTTC.

This sequence joins TRBV7-9 and TRBJ1-4, with TRBD1 as a possible D gene (5 bases). The V end was cut by 3 bases, the J end by 7 bases, with 9 bases between. This CDR3 has 13 residues. Germline CDR1 reads SEHNR; CDR2 reads FQNEAQ (reference sequence). The CDR3 here is CASSFGTVEKLFF. In nucleotides, the CDR3 is TGTGCCAGCAGCTTCGGGACGGTTGAAAAACTGTTTTTT.

This clone turned up a few times. The V call is TRBV5-1, the J call TRBJ2-1; D may be TRBD2 (6 bases). Germline V CDR1 and CDR2: SGHRS, YFSETQ. This CDR3 has 16 residues. Trimming took 0 bases from V and 7 from J, leaving 17 bases between them. CDR3 in amino acids: CASSLAAGRRDNEQFF. CDR3 nucleotide sequence: TGCGCCAGCAGCTTGGCGGCAGGGAGGAGGGATAATGAGCAGTTCTTC. The whole variable domain, filled in from reference TRBV5-1 and TRBJ2-1, reads KAGVTQTPRYLIKTRGQQVTLSCSPISGHRSVSWYQQTPGQGLQFLFEYFSETQRNKGNFPGRFSGRQFSNSRSEMNVSTLELGDSALYLCASSLAAGRRDNEQFFGPGTRLTVL.

This clone showed up just once. This chain links TRBV9 with TRBJ2-6; D unclear. Trimming left V 4 bases short and J 1 base short, with 9 bases between. Germline CDR1 and CDR2: SGDLS and YYNGEE. CDR3 length: 15 amino acids. DNA for the CDR3: TGTGCCAGCAGCCAGGTGGGGTCTGGGGCCAACGTCCTGACTTTC. Translation: CASSQVGSGANVLTF.

The J gene is TRBJ2-3, the V gene TRBV6-6; TRBD2 matches 10 bases. V dropped 7 bases and J dropped 5; count of bases not matched to a gene: 6. This CDR3 spans 14 amino acids. CDR1 is MNHNY, CDR2 SVGAGI, per germline (reference sequence). CDR3 DNA sequence: TGTGCCAGCACAAGCGGGGGGGCCGGAGATACGCAGTATTTT. Translating it yields CASTSGGAGDTQYF.

This clone is termed medium-sized. Other DNA sequences in the same sample also yield this CDR3. This rearrangement joins TRBV11-3 to TRBJ1-3, with D hard to call. CDR1 is SGHNT, CDR2 YENEEA, per germline. The CDR3 runs to 13 residues. V lost 5 bases and J 4 bases, leaving 9 bases between the germline ends. As DNA, the CDR3 is TGTGCCAGCAGCAGTCTACCCGGAAACACCATATATTTT. It translates to CASSSLPGNTIYF.